This is a list of T cell receptor beta chains from one sample in a study of regulatory T cells in long-lasting Graves disease. TCRdb independently ran MiXCR on the multiplex PCR reads; one entry per CDR3 protein. The sample holds 450,000 or so distinct CDR3 sequences, roughly 22% seen once. The sequencing here drew on peripheral blood mononuclear cells (PBMCs), taken when the disease was refractory, from a patient treated with antithyroid drugs. The source of these receptors is a female donor with Graves disease. The CDR3 runs from the conserved cysteine through the conserved F or W. Fields, in order: J gene, clone size, D gene, V gene, CDR3 DNA, CDR3 protein. The D gene is left open where the match is weak. Clone size is stated in some rows and not others, as once, few, many or a class when expanded.

J: TRBJ1-2
size: many
D: .
V: TRBV28
DNA: TGTGCCAGCAGTTTTTGGGTAAACTATGGCTACACCTTC
CDR3: CASSFWVNYGYTF

J: TRBJ2-7
size: .
D: .
V: TRBV2
DNA: TGTGCCAGCAGTGAGGATCTGGGGGCGGGGAAATACGAGCAGTACTTC
CDR3: CASSEDLGAGKYEQYF

J: TRBJ1-2
size: many
D: .
V: TRBV25-1
DNA: TGTGCCAGCAGTGAACCGGAGAGGGACTATGGCTACACCTTC
CDR3: CASSEPERDYGYTF

J: TRBJ2-5
size: .
D: .
V: TRBV20-1
DNA: TGCAGTCCAACCAGGGGTGGGGAGACCCAGTACTTC
CDR3: CSPTRGGETQYF

J: TRBJ1-4
size: few
D: .
V: TRBV7-9
DNA: TGTGCCAGCAGCTTAGGATCTGATAATGAAAAACTGTTTTTT
CDR3: CASSLGSDNEKLFF

J: TRBJ2-2
size: many
D: .
V: TRBV6-2/TRBV6-3
DNA: TGTGCCAGCAGTTTTGAGACGGACGGCACCGGGGAGCTGTTTTTT
CDR3: CASSFETDGTGELFF

J: TRBJ1-1
size: few
D: .
V: TRBV5-1
DNA: TGCGCCAGCAGCTTCGTGGGATGGGGCGAAGGGATGAACACTGAAGCTTTCTTT
CDR3: CASSFVGWGEGMNTEAFF

J: TRBJ2-7
size: many
D: .
V: TRBV2
DNA: TGTGCCAGCAGCGTTACATGGGACGAGCAGTACTTC
CDR3: CASSVTWDEQYF

J: TRBJ2-2
size: .
D: .
V: TRBV7-3
DNA: TGTGCCAGCAGCTTAAAGGGTCCGGACGGATACGCGAACACCGGGGAGCTGTTTTTT
CDR3: CASSLKGPDGYANTGELFF

J: TRBJ1-6
size: .
D: .
V: TRBV19
DNA: TGTGCCAGTAGAGTGACAGGAGCAGATAATTCACCCCTCCACTTT
CDR3: CASRVTGADNSPLHF

J: TRBJ1-4
size: .
D: .
V: TRBV5-1
DNA: TGCGCCAGCAGCTCCGGGACACCCACTAATGAAAAACTGTTTTTT
CDR3: CASSSGTPTNEKLFF

J: TRBJ2-7
size: few
D: .
V: TRBV11-2
DNA: TGTGCCAGCAGCTCAATGCCAGGCCCCGGGGAGCAGTACTTC
CDR3: CASSSMPGPGEQYF

J: TRBJ2-4
size: few
D: .
V: TRBV7-9
DNA: TGTGCCAGCAGCTTACAGGGGGGAGTCCTGGCCAAAAACATTCAGTACTTC
CDR3: CASSLQGGVLAKNIQYF

J: TRBJ1-4
size: few
D: .
V: TRBV19
DNA: TGTGCCAGTAGTATAGGAGGTGGAGGAGAAAAACTGTTTTTT
CDR3: CASSIGGGGEKLFF

J: TRBJ2-7
size: .
D: .
V: TRBV20-1
DNA: TGCAGTGCTTACCGGGACTGGGACTACGAGCAGTACTTC
CDR3: CSAYRDWDYEQYF

J: TRBJ1-1
size: many
D: .
V: TRBV28
DNA: TGTGCCAGCAGTTTATACGGGGGGCTTCGGGCCACTGAAGCTTTCTTT
CDR3: CASSLYGGLRATEAFF

J: TRBJ2-4
size: .
D: TRBD1
V: TRBV28
DNA: TGTGCCACCTTCCCGGGACAGGGGAGAGGAGCCAAAAACATTCAGTACTTC
CDR3: CATFPGQGRGAKNIQYF

J: TRBJ2-7
size: .
D: TRBD2
V: TRBV5-1
DNA: TGCGCCAGCAGCCCGGGACTAGCGGGAGAAGCCTACGAGCAGTCCTTC
CDR3: CASSPGLAGEAYEQSF

J: TRBJ1-3
size: .
D: .
V: TRBV30
DNA: TGTGCCTCGCAAAGCTCTGGAAACACCATATATTTT
CDR3: CASQSSGNTIYF

J: TRBJ2-3
size: .
D: TRBD1
V: TRBV12-3/TRBV12-4
DNA: TGTGCCAGCAGCCTCGACAGGGGGCTAAGCACAGATACGCAGTATTTT
CDR3: CASSLDRGLSTDTQYF

J: TRBJ1-2
size: .
D: .
V: TRBV19
DNA: TGTGCCAGTAGTATGAGCCCCCTCCTATATGGCTACACCTTC
CDR3: CASSMSPLLYGYTF

J: TRBJ1-1
size: many
D: .
V: TRBV2
DNA: TGTGCCAGCAGCGGGGGGACCGCTGAAGCTTTCTTT
CDR3: CASSGGTAEAFF

J: TRBJ1-1
size: .
D: TRBD1
V: TRBV5-1
DNA: TGCGCCAGCAGCTTGGTGGGGACAGGGGCGAACACTGAAGCTTTCTTT
CDR3: CASSLVGTGANTEAFF

J: TRBJ2-5
size: few
D: .
V: TRBV7-6
DNA: TGTGCCAGCAGCCAGAGACAGACACAAGAGACCCAGTACTTC
CDR3: CASSQRQTQETQYF